A single T cell receptor beta chain is shown here with its context. What it binds is not known. Primers for the PCR totalled 60 Vbeta and 13 Jbeta. The assay was immunoSEQ multiplex PCR, and TCRdb's table has in-frame clones only and misses some. The sample lists some 120,000 clones, roughly three quarters seen once, with 11% in the top ten. At the time of sampling, donors were nominally healthy, though unrecorded immune exposures were likely. The data were taken from a study of cytomegalovirus exposure and HLA in healthy donors. Whole-study results and caveats: Presence/absence analyses took donor sequencing depth as roughly uniform. Most CMV-associated TCR beta chains appeared HLA-restricted in a later analysis.

The sample comprised PBMCs. This receptor was taken from a man aged 25 to 40 in good health and CMV-seropositive.

CDR3 DNA sequence: TGTGCCAGCAGCTTCCTGGGCCTAGCGGGGCGAGGGACGCAGTATTTT. Amino acids: CASSFLGLAGRGTQYF. The chain uses TRBV7-2 and TRBJ2-3, with 9 bases aligning to TRBD2. Losses at the gene ends were 3 bases for V and 9 bases for J; bases not matched to a gene: 13. From germline, CDR1 is SGHTA and CDR2 FQGNSA. The CDR3 is 16 residues long.